These 32 T cell receptor beta chains came from one sample sequenced in a study of T cell repertoires in cytomegalovirus infection. TCRdb itself ran the reads through MiXCR, one entry per CDR3 protein. The sample yields roughly 570,000 distinct CDR3 sequences, approximately 40% seen once. Their specific antigens are unknown. The sequencing here drew on cultured PBMCs, taken from culture after CMV antigen stimulation. All receptors derive from a human donor in good health (CMV status not recorded). Some clones in this sample may be carry-over from other donors' samples.

This chain connects TRBV7-2 to TRBJ2-7; D gene uncertain. Germline CDR1 and CDR2: SGHTA and FQGNSA. This CDR3 region has 12 residues. V lost 2 bases and J 7 bases, leaving 9 bases between the germline ends. This CDR3 reads CASSLHLWEQYF. The CDR3 nucleotides read TGTGCCAGCAGCTTACATCTCTGGGAGCAGTACTTC.

The rearrangement links TRBV18 to TRBJ1-1; D gene ambiguous. V was pared by 4 bases and J by 5 bases, with 5 bases between. CDR1 KGHSH and CDR2 LQKENI come from the germline V gene. The CDR3 is 11 residues long. CDR3 residues: CASSRRTEAFF. In nucleotides, the CDR3 is TGTGCCAGCTCACGTCGTACTGAAGCTTTCTTT.

This chain connects TRBV28 to TRBJ2-1, with a tentative D call TRBD1 (6 bases). There are 16 residues in the CDR3. Germline lookup yields CDR1 MDHEN and CDR2 SYDVKM. The ends were cut back, 2 bases at V and 6 bases at J, with 17 bases in the middle. The chain's CDR3 is CASSLSWGRGLNEQFF. CDR3 DNA sequence: TGTGCCAGCAGTTTAAGTTGGGGCAGGGGCCTCAATGAGCAGTTCTTC.

This clonotype was seen more than once but under ten times. This chain links TRBV11-2 with TRBJ2-5; D remains ambiguous. This CDR3 is 16 amino acids long. Trimming shortened V by 3 bases and J by 2 bases, and 16 bases separated the two germline ends. Germline V gives CDR1 SGHAT, CDR2 FQNNGV. The CDR3 DNA reads TGTGCCAGCAGCTTTGGGGTGAATACCTATCAAGAGACCCAGTACTTC. Translation: CASSFGVNTYQETQYF.

The chain carries TRBV6-2 or TRBV6-3 and TRBJ2-5; D is perhaps TRBD1 (5 bases). CDR1 is MNHEY and CDR2 is SVGEGT in the germline V gene. This CDR3 spans 14 amino acids. V shed 5 bases and J shed 0 bases, with 10 bases lying between them. CDR3 nucleotide sequence: TGTGCCAGCAGTAGGAGACAGTACCAAGAGACCCAGTACTTC. Its protein is CASSRRQYQETQYF.

The table lists this clonotype with a few counts. The rearrangement joins TRBV18 to TRBJ1-1, with 8 positions matching TRBD1. The V segment lost 1 base and the J segment 0 bases; nucleotides outside the gene matches: 7. Germline V CDR1 and CDR2: KGHSH, LQKENI. This CDR3 contains 17 residues. This CDR3 is CASSPLPQGGVNTEAFF. The CDR3 coding sequence is TGTGCCAGCTCACCACTGCCACAGGGGGGAGTGAACACTGAAGCTTTCTTT.

The V and J genes are TRBV29-1 and TRBJ2-3; D is unclear. Germline-derived CDR1 and CDR2 are SQVTM and ANQGSEA. The CDR3 length is 13 residues. Trimming left V 8 bases short and J 2 bases short, with 14 bases between. The CDR3 coding sequence is TGCAGCCTACGTCAACTCCTCACAGATACGCAGTATTTT. Translated, it gives CSLRQLLTDTQYF.

J is TRBJ2-3 and V is TRBV6-1, with 9 bases aligning to TRBD1. CDR1 is MNHNS and CDR2 is SASEGT in the germline V gene. The CDR3 runs 15 residues. Trimming cost V 3 bases and J 5 bases; bases outside gene matches: 6. The CDR3 DNA is TGTGCCAGCAGTGATACAGGGGGCTCGAGAGATACGCAGTATTTT. Protein: CASSDTGGSRDTQYF.

The chain uses TRBV12-3 or TRBV12-4 and TRBJ2-7; TRBD2 matches at 12 bases. The V segment lost 6 bases and the J segment 1 base; nucleotides outside the gene matches: 4. The CDR3 is made up of 15 amino acids. The CDR3 DNA reads TGTGCCAGCAGCAAACTAGCGGGGGGATCCTACGAGCAGTACTTC. It yields the protein CASSKLAGGSYEQYF.

This chain uses TRBV20-1 with TRBJ2-1; D perhaps matches TRBD2 (5 bases). Trimming shortened V by 1 base and J by 6 bases, and 13 bases separated the two germline ends. CDR1 is DFQATT, CDR2 SNEGSKA, per germline (reference sequence). The CDR3 consists of 14 residues. As DNA, the CDR3 is TGCAGTGCTAGAGTTCCTAGACGGGGCAATGAGCAGTTCTTC. Translation gives CSARVPRRGNEQFF.

The chain carries TRBV14 and TRBJ2-3; D perhaps matches TRBD2 (6 bases). Germline-derived CDR1 and CDR2 are SGHDN and FVKESK. CDR3 length: 18 residues. Deletions cut 2 bases from V and 0 bases from J, with 18 bases between. CDR3 amino acids: CASSQSPPAGSSTDTQYF. CDR3 nucleotide sequence: TGTGCCAGCAGCCAATCACCCCCAGCGGGCTCGAGCACAGATACGCAGTATTTT.

J is TRBJ1-6 and V is TRBV2, with no clear D. The CDR3 consists of 14 residues. V gave up 3 bases and J gave up 9 bases, with 12 bases separating them. Germline V gene data show CDR1 as SNHLY and CDR2 as FYNNEI. The CDR3 here is CASSENPRRSPLHF. As DNA, the CDR3 is TGTGCCAGCAGTGAGAATCCGCGACGTTCACCCCTCCACTTT.

This sequence joins TRBV7-8 and TRBJ1-2, with D unclear. Germline-derived CDR1 and CDR2 are SGHVS and FQNEAQ. This CDR3 is 14 amino acids long. Trimming took 1 base from V and 2 from J, leaving 8 bases between them. CDR3 sequence reads: CASSLDAGNYGYTF. The CDR3 DNA is TGTGCCAGCAGCTTAGACGCAGGCAACTATGGCTACACCTTC.

This chain connects TRBV4-1 to TRBJ2-1, with 8 bases fitting TRBD2. Trimming took 5 bases from V and 2 from J; bases not matched to a gene: 11. The length of the CDR3 is 17 residues. Per germline, CDR1 MGHRA and CDR2 YSYEKL. The CDR3, as DNA: TGCGCCAGCAGCAAGCTGATAGCGGGAACTACCTACAATGAGCAGTTCTTC. It encodes CASSKLIAGTTYNEQFF.

This clonotype was detected only a few times. The CDR3 DNA is TGTGCCAGTGAGGGTGGGGTTTCCTACAATGAGCAGTTCTTC. Amino acid sequence: CASEGGVSYNEQFF. V usage is TRBV7-2 and J usage is TRBJ2-1, with D tentatively TRBD2 (5 bases). The CDR3 is 14 residues long. Germline loops: CDR1 SGHTA, CDR2 FQGNSA. The ends were cut back, 9 bases at V and 1 base at J, with 13 bases in the middle.

This clonotype has just one count. The final CDR3 position lacks the conserved phenylalanine or tryptophan, pointing to a likely read error. The V call is TRBV12-3 or TRBV12-4, the J call TRBJ1-5; weak D call: TRBD1 (5 bases). This CDR3 comprises 16 residues. V was trimmed by 6 bases and J by 3 bases, leaving 18 bases between them. This CDR3 reads CASSFPGGVVNQPQHC. CDR3 DNA: TGTGCCAGCAGCTTCCCGGGGGGGGTAGTCAATCAGCCCCAGCATTGT.

The chain combines TRBV7-6 with TRBJ1-1, with 7 bases identical to TRBD1. The germline gives CDR1 SGHVS, CDR2 FNYEAQ. The CDR3 is made up of 14 amino acids. Trimming removed 5 bases from V and 3 bases from J; junction bases left unmatched: 6. The CDR3 nucleotides are TGTGCCAGCAGCCCGCGACAGGGTTACACTGAAGCTTTCTTT. This codes for CASSPRQGYTEAFF.

The rearrangement joins TRBV19 to TRBJ2-1, with TRBD2 matching 8 bases. The CDR3 contains 16 residues. Per the germline V gene, CDR1 is LNHDA and CDR2 is SQIVND (reference sequence). V lost 6 bases to trimming and J lost 9 bases; unmatched junction nucleotides: 16. The CDR3 DNA is TGTGCCAGTAGCCCTGTCAGCGGGAGCTTGAAGCGTGAGCAGTTCTTC. Translating gives CASSPVSGSLKREQFF.

V usage is TRBV12-3 or TRBV12-4 and J usage is TRBJ1-5, with 8 bases identical to TRBD1. Trimming took 5 bases from V and 0 from J; bases not matched to a gene: 9. The CDR3 is made up of 17 amino acids. As DNA, the CDR3 is TGTGCCAGCAGTCACCGGACAGGGTTCTATAGCAATCAGCCCCAGCATTTT. Translated, it gives CASSHRTGFYSNQPQHF.

The chain is built from TRBV28 and TRBJ2-7; 7 nucleotides line up with TRBD1. CDR1 is MDHEN and CDR2 is SYDVKM in the germline V gene. The CDR3 loop spans 14 amino acids. V lost 6 bases and J lost 2; bases outside the gene matches: 7. The CDR3 nucleotides read TGTGCCAGCAGGATGACAGGGAGCACCTACGAGCAGTACTTC. Translation gives CASRMTGSTYEQYF.

This chain links TRBV20-1 with TRBJ1-1; D is unresolved. The CDR3 has 15 residues. Trimming took 5 bases from V and 11 from J, leaving 27 bases between them. Germline loops: CDR1 DFQATT, CDR2 SNEGSKA (reference sequence). The DNA for the CDR3 is TGCAGTGCTCCCGCGAAGCGGACGGGCTCTTTAGGGGCTTTCTTT. It yields the protein CSAPAKRTGSLGAFF.

The V and J genes are TRBV6-2 or TRBV6-3 and TRBJ2-1, with TRBD2 identical over 11 bases. J was trimmed by 8 bases and V by 6 bases; bases with no gene match: 9. There are 15 residues in the CDR3. Germline V CDR1 and CDR2: MNHEY, SVGEGT. The CDR3 DNA is TGTGCCAGCAGCCCACTAGCGGGAGCTGAGTATGAGCAGTTCTTC. The encoded protein is CASSPLAGAEYEQFF.

This chain uses TRBV20-1 with TRBJ2-7; D unresolved. Germline V gene lookup returns CDR1 DFQATT and CDR2 SNEGSKA (reference sequence). This CDR3 has 12 residues. Trimming pared 3 bases from V and 7 bases from J, leaving 13 bases between. The CDR3 is CSASSKVGEQYF. CDR3 nucleotides: TGCAGTGCTAGTTCAAAGGTGGGAGAGCAGTACTTC.

This sequence joins TRBV5-6 and TRBJ2-7; D might be TRBD1 (7 bases). The CDR3 runs 15 residues. The germline V and J ends were trimmed by 5 bases and 3 bases, with 18 bases remaining between them. Per the germline V gene, CDR1 is SGHDT and CDR2 is YYEEEE. CDR3 loop: CASRVQGGGFYEQYF. The CDR3 nucleotides read TGTGCCAGCAGAGTCCAAGGAGGGGGCTTCTACGAGCAGTACTTC. Combining the CDR3 with reference TRBV5-6 and TRBJ2-7 gives the whole variable domain DAGVTQSPTHLIKTRGQQVTLRCSPKSGHDTVSWYQQALGQGPQFIFQYYEEEERQRGNFPDRFSGHQFPNYSSELNVNALLLGDSALYLCASRVQGGGFYEQYFGPGTRLTVT.

The rearrangement links TRBV20-1 to TRBJ2-6; D is perhaps TRBD1 (6 bases). The germline V gene encodes CDR1 DFQATT and CDR2 SNEGSKA (reference sequence). The CDR3 spans 17 residues. V was trimmed by 0 bases and J by 0 bases, leaving 12 bases between them. CDR3 loop: CSAREEGGTSGANVLTF. The CDR3 DNA reads as TGCAGTGCTAGAGAGGAAGGGGGTACCTCTGGGGCCAACGTCCTGACTTTC.

This clonotype appeared a single time. The genes are TRBV27 and TRBJ1-5, with 7 bases matching TRBD1. Per germline, CDR1 MNHEY and CDR2 SMNVEV (reference sequence). V gave up 4 bases and J gave up 6 bases; unmatched junction bases: 15. This CDR3 contains 17 residues. The CDR3 sequence: CASSSGIGQEGTQPQHF. CDR3 nucleotides: TGTGCCAGCAGTTCAGGAATCGGACAGGAAGGGACTCAGCCCCAGCATTTT.

Only a few counts were recorded for this clonotype. The chain combines TRBV3-1 with TRBJ2-3, with D perhaps TRBD1 or TRBD2 (7 bases each). CDR3 length: 17 amino acids. V was shortened by 4 bases and J by 2 bases, with 19 bases between the two germline ends. Germline V gene sequence: CDR1 LGHDT, CDR2 YNNKEL (reference sequence). CDR3 amino acids: CASSLQGGGKYTDTQYF. The CDR3 DNA is TGTGCCAGCAGCCTCCAGGGGGGAGGGAAATACACAGATACGCAGTATTTT.

This clonotype was counted a few times. The genes are TRBV7-9 and TRBJ2-6; no firm D call. Germline loops: CDR1 SEHNR, CDR2 FQNEAQ (reference sequence). V was cut by 3 bases and J by 2 bases, with 26 bases left in between. The CDR3 spans 21 residues. CDR3 bases: TGTGCCAGCAGCTTTTTAAGGATAGGCTGGGTTTCAGGAGCTGGGGCCAACGTCCTGACTTTC. Amino acid sequence: CASSFLRIGWVSGAGANVLTF.

This clonotype was counted many times. V gene TRBV7-2 combines with J gene TRBJ2-5; D possibly corresponds to TRBD2 (5 bases). Looked up from germline, CDR1 is SGHTA and CDR2 is FQGNSA. The length of the CDR3 is 13 residues. V was trimmed by 5 bases and J by 5 bases, leaving 12 bases between them. This chain's CDR3 is CASSRTPGETQYF. DNA for the CDR3: TGTGCCAGCAGCCGGACTCCGGGTGAGACCCAGTACTTC. Variable domain in full (rest from reference TRBV7-2 and TRBJ2-5): GAGVSQSPSNKVTEKGKDVELRCDPISGHTALYWYRQSLGQGLEFLIYFQGNSAPDKSGLPSDRFSAERTGGSVSTLTIQRTQQEDSAVYLCASSRTPGETQYFGPGTRLLVL.

The chain recombines TRBV7-3 with TRBJ1-2; 7 bases are a match to TRBD1. There are 14 residues in the CDR3. J lost 5 bases, V lost 2 bases, and 5 bases had no gene match. Germline CDR1 and CDR2: SGHTA and FQGTGA. The CDR3 DNA is TGTGCCAGCAGCTTAGTCGGACAGGAGTATGGCTACACCTTC. Its translation: CASSLVGQEYGYTF.

The chain links TRBV7-9 to TRBJ1-5, with D uncertain. CDR3 length equals 15 residues. Germline values: CDR1 SEHNR, CDR2 FQNEAQ (reference sequence). V was shortened by 5 bases and J by 3 bases, with 14 bases between the two germline ends. The CDR3 is CASSPSTAFNQPQHF. DNA for the CDR3: TGTGCCAGCAGCCCATCGACGGCCTTCAATCAGCCCCAGCATTTT.

The chain is built from TRBV5-1 and TRBJ2-7; weak D call: TRBD2 (7 bases). This CDR3 is built from 16 residues. V was pared by 6 bases and J by 6 bases, with 25 bases between. Germline assignment: CDR1 SGHRS and CDR2 YFSETQ. CDR3 bases: TGCGCCAGCACCCTACCCGAAAGGGGGGGCCTTAGCGAGCAGTACTTC. As protein: CASTLPERGGLSEQYF.